Below, 7 T cell receptor beta chains from the same sample are listed, as sequenced in a study of cytomegalovirus exposure and HLA in healthy donors. The PCR was carried out with 60 Vbeta primers and 13 Jbeta primers. TCRdb's table, derived via immunoSEQ multiplex PCR, lists solely in-frame clones and lacks some. Among 150,000 to 200,000 clones, under 80% were seen once, and the ten largest hold about 2.5%. Sequenced input: PBMCs. The receptors originated from a human donor in good health.

The sample holds a few counts of this clone. The J gene is TRBJ2-7, the V gene TRBV19; 11 bases match TRBD1. J was trimmed by 6 bases and V by 3 bases; bases with no gene match: 1. Germline V CDR1 and CDR2: LNHDA, SQIVND (reference sequence). The CDR3 has 13 amino acids. The CDR3, as DNA: TGTGCCAGTAGTATCGGGACAGGGGGCGAGCAGTACTTC. Amino acids: CASSIGTGGEQYF.

This clone was observed a handful of times. The chain is built from TRBV6-1 and TRBJ1-2; 10 bases match TRBD1. The ends lost 5 bases at V and 14 bases at J; junction bases unmatched: 5. Germline CDR1 and CDR2: MNHNS and SASEGT. This CDR3 contains 11 residues. This CDR3 reads CASSFGQGGTF. CDR3 nucleotides: TGTGCCAGCAGTTTCGGACAGGGGGGAACCTTC.

Comment on this clone: One end of the junction fails to match germline, which may point to a read error. The chain carries TRBV27 and TRBJ2-3; the match to TRBD2 covers 9 bases. This CDR3 contains 13 residues. Germline V gene sequence: CDR1 MNHEY, CDR2 SMNVEV (reference sequence). CDR3 DNA sequence: TGTGCCAGCAAAAGCGGGGGGCGGGATACGCGGTATTTT. It encodes CASKSGGRDTRYF.

The rearrangement links TRBV11-3 to TRBJ1-1; possible D gene TRBD1, 6 bases. Germline V CDR1 and CDR2: SGHNT, YENEEA. V was clipped by 5 bases and J by 5 bases, with 15 bases between them. This CDR3 is built from 14 residues. The CDR3 spells CASSLGGGSTEAFF. The DNA of the CDR3 is TGTGCCAGCAGCCTAGGGGGAGGGTCGACTGAAGCTTTCTTT.

The V gene is TRBV2, the J gene TRBJ1-4; no firm D call. Trimming stripped 6 bases from V and 4 bases from J, with 12 bases between. Germline CDR1 reads SNHLY; CDR2 reads FYNNEI. This CDR3 spans 14 amino acids. The CDR3 sequence is CASRKTVNNEKLFF. As DNA, the CDR3 is TGTGCCAGCAGGAAAACGGTAAATAATGAAAAACTGTTTTTT.

The chain joins TRBV7-9 to TRBJ1-4; 7 nucleotides align to TRBD1. The CDR3 is 17 residues long. With 5 bases clipped from V and 3 bases from J, the junction kept 12 bases outside the gene matches. Germline values: CDR1 SEHNR, CDR2 FQNEAQ (reference sequence). This CDR3 is CASSPLGTEVSNEKLFF. The CDR3 nucleotides are TGTGCCAGCAGCCCCCTTGGGACAGAGGTGTCTAATGAAAAACTGTTTTTT.

In its sample, this clone was seen a few times. The chain links TRBV7-9 to TRBJ2-7; no firm D call. Between the trimmed V and J ends, which lost 1 base and 2 bases, there was a span of 9 bases. This CDR3 has 14 amino acids. Germline CDR1 SEHNR, CDR2 FQNEAQ (reference sequence). The CDR3 loop reads CASSLDERPYEQYF. CDR3 coding DNA: TGTGCCAGCAGCTTAGATGAGCGACCCTACGAGCAGTACTTC.